This T cell receptor (beta chain) was documented in a study of blood T cell repertoires in COVID-19 (dated by TCRdb to the early 2020s). Turning to the overall study: Collaborator samples came from the United States, Italy and Spain and covered acute and convalescent phases of COVID-19. The material from the prospective study consisted of cDNA or gDNA derived from T cells, B-cell-depleted T cells, or PBMCs. Subjects who had been exposed to COVID-19, were actively infected with it, or had recovered from it provided the deeply sampled blood TCRbeta repertoires that made up the dataset. Where HLA class I and class II types were available, the types were taken from metadata supplied by the sample provider, not from assay-based typing. A freely available public database, intended as a resource for researchers studying the immune response to SARS-CoV-2, is where the repertoires were released. Samples were obtained from the ongoing ImmuneRACE study (first 160 participants) and from 1,254 subjects provided by 6 global collaborators. Nearly every sample came with metadata listing a de-identified subject ID, COVID-19 status, age in years and sex. Results the study describes overall, beyond this receptor: The quantity of clinical and demographic metadata differed by source and by participant and was supplied without curation.

Concerning this clone itself: It lacks a known antigen. Base quality data are lacking; no much larger clone is found one base away.

The immunoSEQ Assay, a bias-controlled multiplex PCR, was used to amplify TCRbeta CDR3 regions from genomic DNA. In the authors' own workflow: Within the assay, amplification of reference gene primers was used to estimate how many nucleated cells each sample contained. To quantify the absolute abundance of each unique TCRbeta CDR3 rearrangement, sequence reads were collapsed and filtered. For each sample, productive Simpson clonality was calculated as the square root of Simpson's diversity index across productive rearrangements. Imported from immuneACCESS, the table was reduced by TCRdb to in-frame sequences with V and J called. These copies leave out some clones; in studies compared against another copy, an unresolved V gene accounts for under half, and the cause of the remainder is not known. That table supplies the V and J calls and clone size; D and trimming were determined from the DNA. The sample table holds hundreds of thousands of clones, of which roughly 90% were seen once. More than 9% of the sample rests with the top ten.

V sheds 6 bases and J sheds 4 bases, leaving 15 bases between their ends. From the cysteine up to the phenylalanine, the CDR3 has a length of 14 residues. Of the read, only the CDR3 DNA is kept; its 42 bases are in frame from base 1. The germline V gene supplies CDR1 KGHSH and CDR2 LQKENI. Enrolling through a virtual design, the prospective study's participants ranged in age from roughly 18 to 90 years and lived across more than 20 United States geographic areas. To assign participants to cohorts, the prospective study relied on clinical history that participants themselves reported in a screening survey and a study questionnaire. ImmuneRACE Cohort 3 recovered participants were defined by two consecutive negative NP/OP PCR tests, healthcare professional clearance, or symptom resolution. In the prospective study, whole blood, serum and a nasopharyngeal or oropharyngeal swab were collected from each participant by mobile phlebotomists. Over an approximately 2-month period, participants in the prospective study had the option of providing additional blood draws and questionnaires. Before DNA extraction, prospective study blood samples were shipped either frozen or at room temperature.

The sample consisted of PBMCs or T cells enriched from blood (not recorded which). The sequence derives from a woman aged 25 to 45 who had recovered from COVID-19. The rearranged segments are TRBV18 and TRBJ1-2, with no confident D gene call. The CDR3 region: CASSPTPESYGYTF. The DNA sequence follows: TGTGCCAGCTCGCCTACACCGGAGAGCTATGGCTACACCTTC.